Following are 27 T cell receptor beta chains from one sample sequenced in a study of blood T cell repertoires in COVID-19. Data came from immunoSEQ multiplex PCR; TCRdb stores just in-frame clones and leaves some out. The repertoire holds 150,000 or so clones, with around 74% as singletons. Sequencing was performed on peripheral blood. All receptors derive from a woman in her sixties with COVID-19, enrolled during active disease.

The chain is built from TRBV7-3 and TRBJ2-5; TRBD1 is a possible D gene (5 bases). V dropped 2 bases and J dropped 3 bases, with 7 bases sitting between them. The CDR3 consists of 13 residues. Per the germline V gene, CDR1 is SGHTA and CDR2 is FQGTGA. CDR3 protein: CASSLAREETQYF. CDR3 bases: TGTGCCAGCAGCTTAGCCAGGGAAGAGACCCAGTACTTC.

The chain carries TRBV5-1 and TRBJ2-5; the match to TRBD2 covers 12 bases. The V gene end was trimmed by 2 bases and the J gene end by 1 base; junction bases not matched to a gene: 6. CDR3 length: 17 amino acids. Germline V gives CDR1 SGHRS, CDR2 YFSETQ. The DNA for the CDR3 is TGCGCCAGCAGCTTACTAGCGGGAGGTGTTTCCCAAGAGACCCAGTACTTC. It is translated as CASSLLAGGVSQETQYF.

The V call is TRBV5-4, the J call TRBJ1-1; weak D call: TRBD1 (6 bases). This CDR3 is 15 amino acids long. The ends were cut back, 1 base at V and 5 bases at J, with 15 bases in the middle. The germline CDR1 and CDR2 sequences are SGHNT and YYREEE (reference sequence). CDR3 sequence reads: CASSLKRGEGTEAFF. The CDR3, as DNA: TGTGCCAGCAGCTTGAAGAGGGGGGAGGGAACTGAAGCTTTCTTT.

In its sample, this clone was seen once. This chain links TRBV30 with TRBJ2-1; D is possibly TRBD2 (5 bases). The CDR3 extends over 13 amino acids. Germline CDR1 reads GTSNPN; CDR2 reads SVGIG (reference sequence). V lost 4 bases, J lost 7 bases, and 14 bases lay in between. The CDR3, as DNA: TGTGCCTGGACTAGTGTGGGAGTGAATGAGCAGTTCTTC. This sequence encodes CAWTSVGVNEQFF.

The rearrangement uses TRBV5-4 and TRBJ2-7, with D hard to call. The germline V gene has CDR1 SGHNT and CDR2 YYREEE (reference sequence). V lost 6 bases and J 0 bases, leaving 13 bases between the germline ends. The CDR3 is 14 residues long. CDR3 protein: CASTSEAISYEQYF. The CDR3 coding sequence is TGTGCCAGCACCTCAGAGGCAATCTCCTACGAGCAGTACTTC.

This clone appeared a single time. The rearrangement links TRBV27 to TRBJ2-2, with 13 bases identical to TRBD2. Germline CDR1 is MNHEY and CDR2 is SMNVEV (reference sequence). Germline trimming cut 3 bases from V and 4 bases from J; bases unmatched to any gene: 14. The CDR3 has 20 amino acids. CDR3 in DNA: TGTGCCAGCAGTTTCCTAACACTAGCGGGAGGGAGTTTGACCACCGGGGAGCTGTTTTTT. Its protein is CASSFLTLAGGSLTTGELFF.

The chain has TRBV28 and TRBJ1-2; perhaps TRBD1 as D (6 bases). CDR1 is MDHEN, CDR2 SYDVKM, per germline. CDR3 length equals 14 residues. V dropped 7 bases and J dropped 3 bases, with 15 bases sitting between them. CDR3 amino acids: CASTVDRTDYGYTF. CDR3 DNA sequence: TGTGCCAGCACCGTCGACAGGACGGACTATGGCTACACCTTC.

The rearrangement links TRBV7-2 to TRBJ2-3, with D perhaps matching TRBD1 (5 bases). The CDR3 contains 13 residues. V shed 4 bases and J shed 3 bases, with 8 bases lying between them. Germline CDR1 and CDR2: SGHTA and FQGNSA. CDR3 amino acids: CASSSSGTDTQYF. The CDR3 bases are TGTGCCAGCAGCTCTTCAGGGACAGATACGCAGTATTTT.

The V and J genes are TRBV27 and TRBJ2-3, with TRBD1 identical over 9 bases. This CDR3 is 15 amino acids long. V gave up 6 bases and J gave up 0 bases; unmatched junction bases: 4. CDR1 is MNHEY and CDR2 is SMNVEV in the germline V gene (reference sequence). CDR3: CASSRTGVSTDTQYF. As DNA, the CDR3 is TGTGCCAGCAGCAGGACAGGGGTAAGCACAGATACGCAGTATTTT.

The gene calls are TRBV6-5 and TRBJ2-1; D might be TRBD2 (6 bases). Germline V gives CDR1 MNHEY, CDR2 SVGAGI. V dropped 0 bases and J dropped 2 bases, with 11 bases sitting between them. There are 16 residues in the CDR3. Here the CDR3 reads CASSYSDGGTYNEQFF. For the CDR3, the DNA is TGTGCCAGCAGTTACTCGGACGGGGGAACCTACAATGAGCAGTTCTTC.

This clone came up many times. CDR3 DNA sequence: TGTGCCATCATGGGGGCGAGCTCTGGAAACACCATATATTTT. This sequence encodes CAIMGASSGNTIYF. The genes are TRBV10-3 and TRBJ1-3; D is possibly TRBD1 (6 bases). CDR1 and CDR2 (germline): ENHRY, SYGVKD. V lost 7 bases and J lost 0, with 10 bases in between. This CDR3 contains 14 residues.

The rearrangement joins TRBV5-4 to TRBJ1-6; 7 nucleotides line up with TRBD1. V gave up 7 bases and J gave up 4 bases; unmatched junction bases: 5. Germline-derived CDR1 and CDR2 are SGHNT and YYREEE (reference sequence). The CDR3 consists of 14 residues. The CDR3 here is CASGQAAYNSPLHF. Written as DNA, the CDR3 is TGTGCCAGCGGACAGGCCGCTTATAATTCACCCCTCCACTTT. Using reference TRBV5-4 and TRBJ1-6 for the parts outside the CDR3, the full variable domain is ETGVTQSPTHLIKTRGQQVTLRCSSQSGHNTVSWYQQALGQGPQFIFQYYREEENGRGNFPPRFSGLQFPNYSSELNVNALELDDSALYLCASGQAAYNSPLHFGNGTRLTVT.

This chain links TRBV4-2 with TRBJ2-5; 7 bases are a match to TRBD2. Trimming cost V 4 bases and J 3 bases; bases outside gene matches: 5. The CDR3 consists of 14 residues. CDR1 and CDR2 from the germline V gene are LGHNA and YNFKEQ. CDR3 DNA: TGTGCCAGCAGCCCTTTCCTAGCGGAAGAGACCCAGTACTTC. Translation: CASSPFLAEETQYF.

The CDR3 DNA sequence: TGTGCCAGCCGGATAGCGGGGCCCTCTGGGGCCAACGTCCTGACTTTC. Translation: CASRIAGPSGANVLTF. V and J are TRBV5-6 and TRBJ2-6, with 8 bases that match TRBD2. Looked up from germline, CDR1 is SGHDT and CDR2 is YYEEEE. V shed 7 bases and J 0 bases; nucleotides not matched to a gene: 6. The CDR3 covers 16 residues.

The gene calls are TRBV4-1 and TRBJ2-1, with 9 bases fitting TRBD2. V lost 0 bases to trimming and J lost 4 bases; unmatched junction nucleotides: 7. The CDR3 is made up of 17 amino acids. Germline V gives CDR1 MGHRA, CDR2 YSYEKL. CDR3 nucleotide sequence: TGCGCCAGCAGCCAAGATAAGGCTAGCGGGGTGTACAATGAGCAGTTCTTC. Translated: CASSQDKASGVYNEQFF.

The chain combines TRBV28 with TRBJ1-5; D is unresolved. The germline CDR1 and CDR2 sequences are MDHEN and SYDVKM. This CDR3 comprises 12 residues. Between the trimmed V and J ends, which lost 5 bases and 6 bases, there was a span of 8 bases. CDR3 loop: CASSSEAQPQHF. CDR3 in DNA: TGTGCCAGCAGTAGTGAGGCTCAGCCCCAGCATTTT.

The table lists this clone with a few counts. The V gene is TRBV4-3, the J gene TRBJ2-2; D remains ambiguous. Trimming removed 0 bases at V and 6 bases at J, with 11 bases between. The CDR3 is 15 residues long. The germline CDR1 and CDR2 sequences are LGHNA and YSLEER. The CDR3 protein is CASSQDPQPPGELFF. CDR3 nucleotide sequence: TGCGCCAGCAGCCAAGATCCACAGCCCCCCGGGGAGCTGTTTTTT.

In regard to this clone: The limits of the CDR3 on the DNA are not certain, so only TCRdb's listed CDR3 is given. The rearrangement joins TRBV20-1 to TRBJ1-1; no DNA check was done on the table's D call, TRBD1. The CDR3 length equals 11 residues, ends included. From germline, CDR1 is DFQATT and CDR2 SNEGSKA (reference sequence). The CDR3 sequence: CSDSVGQGTFF.

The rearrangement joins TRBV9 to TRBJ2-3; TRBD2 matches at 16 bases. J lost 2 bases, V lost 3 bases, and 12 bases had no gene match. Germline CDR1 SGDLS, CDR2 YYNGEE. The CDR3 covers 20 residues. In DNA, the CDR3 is TGTGCCAGCAGCGCCCGTCCGGGACTAGCGGGAGGGAGGTTCACAGATACGCAGTATTTT. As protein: CASSARPGLAGGRFTDTQYF.

As DNA, the CDR3 is TGTGCCATCAGTGAAAAGGAGAGCTCGAACTTGACCATATCTATCCGCTACACCTTC. Residues: CAISEKESSNLTISIRYTF. The chain couples TRBV10-3 to TRBJ1-2; D is ambiguous. This CDR3 has 19 residues. V dropped 3 bases and J dropped 9 bases, with 32 bases sitting between them. Germline CDR1 ENHRY, CDR2 SYGVKD.

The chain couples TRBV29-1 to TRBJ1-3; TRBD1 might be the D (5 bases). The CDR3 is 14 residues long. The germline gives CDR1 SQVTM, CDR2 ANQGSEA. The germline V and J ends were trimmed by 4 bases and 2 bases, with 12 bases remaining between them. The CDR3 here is CSVAWGVAGNTIYF. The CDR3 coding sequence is TGCAGCGTTGCTTGGGGGGTGGCTGGAAACACCATATATTTT.

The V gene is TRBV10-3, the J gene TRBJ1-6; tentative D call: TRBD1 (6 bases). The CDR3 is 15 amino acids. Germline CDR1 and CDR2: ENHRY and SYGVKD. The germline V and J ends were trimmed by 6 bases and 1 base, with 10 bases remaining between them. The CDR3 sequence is CAIRQGESYNSPLHF. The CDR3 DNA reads TGTGCCATCAGACAGGGAGAATCCTATAATTCACCCCTCCACTTT.

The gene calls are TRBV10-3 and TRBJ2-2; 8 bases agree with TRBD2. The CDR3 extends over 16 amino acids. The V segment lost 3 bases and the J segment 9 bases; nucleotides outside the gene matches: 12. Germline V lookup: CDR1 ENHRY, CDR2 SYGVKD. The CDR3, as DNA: TGTGCCATCAGTGAACAACTAGCGGCGGCCCAGCGGGAGCTGTTTTTT. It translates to CAISEQLAAAQRELFF.

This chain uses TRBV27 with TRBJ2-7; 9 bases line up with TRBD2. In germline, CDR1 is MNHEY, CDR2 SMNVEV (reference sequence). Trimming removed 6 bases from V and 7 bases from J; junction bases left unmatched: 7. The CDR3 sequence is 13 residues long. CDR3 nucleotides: TGTGCCAGCAGGTTAGCGGGAGTAAATGAGCAGTACTTC. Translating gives CASRLAGVNEQYF.

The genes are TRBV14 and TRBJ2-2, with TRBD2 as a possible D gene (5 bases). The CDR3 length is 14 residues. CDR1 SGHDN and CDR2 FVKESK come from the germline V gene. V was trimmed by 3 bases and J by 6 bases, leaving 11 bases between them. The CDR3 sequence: CASSQTTGAGELFF. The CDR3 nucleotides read TGTGCCAGCAGCCAGACAACCGGGGCCGGGGAGCTGTTTTTT.

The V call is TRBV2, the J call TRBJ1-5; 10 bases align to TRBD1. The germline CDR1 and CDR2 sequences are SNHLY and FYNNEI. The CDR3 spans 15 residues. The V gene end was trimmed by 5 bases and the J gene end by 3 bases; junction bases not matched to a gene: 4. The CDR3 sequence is CASSTGTGVNQPQHF. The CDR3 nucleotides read TGTGCCAGCAGTACCGGGACAGGGGTCAATCAGCCCCAGCATTTT.

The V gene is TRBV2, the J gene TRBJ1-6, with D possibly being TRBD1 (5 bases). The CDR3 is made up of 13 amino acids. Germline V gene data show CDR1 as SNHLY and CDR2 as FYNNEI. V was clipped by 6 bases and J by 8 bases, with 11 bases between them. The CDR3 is CASRRDGDSPLHF. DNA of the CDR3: TGTGCCAGCAGGCGGGACGGGGATTCACCCCTCCACTTT.